A selection of T cell receptor beta chains follows, all from one sample in a study of long-term antiretroviral therapy in people with HIV. Generated by immunoSEQ multiplex PCR, the TCRdb table keeps only in-frame clones and is missing some. The sample lists about 26,000 clones; 86% were seen once. Specimen: unsorted PBMCs, collected roughly 2.7 years after starting antiretroviral therapy. The source of these receptors is a man aged 40-50 years with HIV. CDR3s include the opening cysteine and the closing phenylalanine or tryptophan. Each record gives: J gene, V gene, clone size, D gene, CDR3 protein, CDR3 DNA. A D gene is named only where the DNA matches it firmly. Size values are once, few and many counts, or a class for expanded clones, and some rows have none.

j_gene: TRBJ2-1; v_gene: TRBV5-4; abundance: few; d_gene: .; CDR3aa: CAAGDNEQFF; CDR3nt: TGTGCCGCTGGAGACAATGAGCAGTTCTTC
j_gene: TRBJ1-1; v_gene: TRBV6-5; abundance: .; d_gene: TRBD1; CDR3aa: CASSYLRQGYTEAFF; CDR3nt: TGTGCCAGCAGTTACTTAAGACAGGGGTACACTGAAGCTTTCTTT
j_gene: TRBJ1-6; v_gene: TRBV7-9; abundance: .; d_gene: .; CDR3aa: CASSFLNSPLHF; CDR3nt: TGTGCCAGCAGCTTTCTTAATTCACCCCTCCACTTT
j_gene: TRBJ1-4; v_gene: TRBV6-5; abundance: once; d_gene: .; CDR3aa: CASSYDLRTLGEKLFF; CDR3nt: TGTGCCAGCAGTTACGATCTGAGAACGTTGGGGGAAAAACTGTTTTTT
j_gene: TRBJ2-6; v_gene: TRBV5-1; abundance: .; d_gene: .; CDR3aa: CASSLAVRVNSGANVLTF; CDR3nt: TGCGCCAGCAGCTTGGCTGTCAGGGTAAATTCCGGGGCCAACGTCCTGACTTTC
j_gene: TRBJ1-2; v_gene: TRBV5-3; abundance: .; d_gene: .; CDR3aa: CARSWVDGYTF; CDR3nt: TGTGCCAGAAGCTGGGTCGATGGCTACACCTTC
j_gene: TRBJ1-3; v_gene: TRBV4-1; abundance: .; d_gene: .; CDR3aa: CASSQESASYSGNTIYF; CDR3nt: TGCGCCAGCAGCCAAGAATCCGCGTCCTACTCTGGAAACACCATATATTTT
j_gene: TRBJ2-2; v_gene: TRBV4-3; abundance: .; d_gene: .; CDR3aa: CASSQQGSGAGELFF; CDR3nt: TGCGCCAGCAGCCAGCAGGGGTCAGGGGCCGGGGAGCTGTTTTTT
j_gene: TRBJ1-2; v_gene: TRBV6-5; abundance: .; d_gene: .; CDR3aa: CASSPLTLNYGYTF; CDR3nt: TGTGCCAGCAGTCCGCTTACCCTTAACTATGGCTACACCTTC
j_gene: TRBJ2-5; v_gene: TRBV18; abundance: .; d_gene: TRBD1; CDR3aa: CASSPPVPQGEGETQYF; CDR3nt: TGTGCCAGCTCACCACCGGTCCCGCAGGGGGAAGGGGAGACCCAGTACTTC
j_gene: TRBJ2-5; v_gene: TRBV5-1; abundance: .; d_gene: TRBD2; CDR3aa: CASSEGLAGPQETQYF; CDR3nt: TGCGCCAGCAGCGAGGGACTAGCGGGTCCACAAGAGACCCAGTACTTC
j_gene: TRBJ1-1; v_gene: TRBV30; abundance: .; d_gene: TRBD1; CDR3aa: CAWGPRGAWNTEAFF; CDR3nt: TGTGCCTGGGGACCCAGGGGGGCCTGGAACACTGAAGCTTTCTTT
j_gene: TRBJ1-5; v_gene: TRBV28; abundance: once; d_gene: TRBD1; CDR3aa: CASSGPGQGWQPQHF; CDR3nt: TGTGCCAGCAGTGGACCGGGACAGGGTTGGCAGCCCCAGCATTTT
j_gene: TRBJ1-2; v_gene: TRBV27; abundance: .; d_gene: TRBD1; CDR3aa: CASRSGGGYTF; CDR3nt: TGTGCCAGCAGGTCAGGGGGCGGCTACACCTTC
j_gene: TRBJ1-6; v_gene: TRBV19; abundance: .; d_gene: TRBD1; CDR3aa: CASSMRTGSSSPLHF; CDR3nt: TGTGCCAGTAGTATGAGGACAGGGAGTAGCTCACCCCTCCACTTT
j_gene: TRBJ1-2; v_gene: TRBV5-4; abundance: .; d_gene: TRBD1; CDR3aa: CASSAPGTAQFGYTF; CDR3nt: TGTGCCAGCAGCGCACCCGGGACAGCGCAATTTGGCTACACCTTC
j_gene: TRBJ2-7; v_gene: TRBV5-1; abundance: .; d_gene: .; CDR3aa: CASSLRGHDYEQYF; CDR3nt: TGCGCCAGCAGCTTGAGGGGACACGACTACGAGCAGTACTTC
j_gene: TRBJ1-6; v_gene: TRBV7-3; abundance: .; d_gene: .; CDR3aa: CASSPGVNSPLHF; CDR3nt: TGTGCCAGCAGCCCGGGGGTCAATTCACCCCTCCACTTT
j_gene: TRBJ2-3; v_gene: TRBV28; abundance: .; d_gene: TRBD2; CDR3aa: CASSIPTGTSGGATDTQYF; CDR3nt: TGTGCCAGCAGTATTCCTACCGGGACTAGCGGGGGGGCCACAGATACGCAGTATTTT
j_gene: TRBJ2-7; v_gene: TRBV28; abundance: .; d_gene: .; CDR3aa: CASSSPRVWDEQYF; CDR3nt: TGTGCCAGCAGTTCCCCCAGGGTTTGGGACGAGCAGTACTTC
j_gene: TRBJ2-7; v_gene: TRBV7-2; abundance: .; d_gene: .; CDR3aa: CASSLASSYEQYF; CDR3nt: TGTGCCAGCAGCCTCGCGAGCTCCTACGAGCAGTACTTC
j_gene: TRBJ1-1; v_gene: TRBV21-1; abundance: .; d_gene: .; CDR3aa: CASSHRDRVNWNTEAFF; CDR3nt: TGTGCCAGCAGCCACAGGGACAGGGTGAATTGGAACACTGAAGCTTTCTTT
j_gene: TRBJ1-1; v_gene: TRBV7-8; abundance: .; d_gene: .; CDR3aa: CASSLARGGQGIRTEAFF; CDR3nt: TGTGCCAGCAGCTTAGCGCGGGGAGGTCAGGGAATTAGAACTGAAGCTTTCTTT
j_gene: TRBJ1-3; v_gene: TRBV27; abundance: few; d_gene: TRBD1; CDR3aa: CASSPWDRGPGNTIYF; CDR3nt: TGTGCCAGCAGTCCGTGGGACAGGGGACCTGGAAACACCATATATTTT
j_gene: TRBJ2-7; v_gene: TRBV28; abundance: .; d_gene: .; CDR3aa: CASRLTRAEQYF; CDR3nt: TGTGCCAGCAGGTTAACCAGGGCCGAGCAGTACTTC
j_gene: TRBJ2-7; v_gene: TRBV7-9; abundance: .; d_gene: .; CDR3aa: CASSFGGAYEQYF; CDR3nt: TGTGCCAGCAGCTTCGGCGGAGCCTACGAGCAGTACTTC
j_gene: TRBJ2-1; v_gene: TRBV29-1; abundance: once; d_gene: .; CDR3aa: CSVGGESSYNEQFF; CDR3nt: TGCAGCGTTGGCGGGGAAAGCTCCTACAATGAGCAGTTCTTC
j_gene: TRBJ1-2; v_gene: TRBV6-5; abundance: few; d_gene: .; CDR3aa: CASSFGAANYGYTF; CDR3nt: TGTGCCAGCAGTTTCGGGGCAGCAAACTATGGCTACACCTTC
j_gene: TRBJ2-5; v_gene: TRBV30; abundance: .; d_gene: .; CDR3aa: CAWMSQETQYF; CDR3nt: TGTGCCTGGATGTCCCAAGAGACCCAGTACTTC
j_gene: TRBJ2-2; v_gene: TRBV9; abundance: .; d_gene: .; CDR3aa: CASSVATGELFF; CDR3nt: TGTGCCAGCAGCGTAGCGACCGGGGAGCTGTTTTTT
j_gene: TRBJ1-3; v_gene: TRBV27; abundance: .; d_gene: .; CDR3aa: CASSPHGSTSGNTIYF; CDR3nt: TGTGCCAGCAGTCCCCACGGCAGTACCTCTGGAAACACCATATATTTT
j_gene: TRBJ2-6; v_gene: TRBV7-3; abundance: .; d_gene: .; CDR3aa: CASSLHPRLQSRANVLTF; CDR3nt: TGTGCCAGCAGCTTGCACCCACGCTTACAAAGTCGGGCCAACGTCCTGACTTTC
j_gene: TRBJ2-3; v_gene: TRBV30; abundance: .; d_gene: .; CDR3aa: CAWSVTAGTDTQYF; CDR3nt: TGTGCCTGGAGTGTAACCGCTGGGACAGATACGCAGTATTTT
j_gene: TRBJ1-2; v_gene: TRBV15; abundance: .; d_gene: .; CDR3aa: CATSRRQAYGYTF; CDR3nt: TGTGCCACCAGCCGCAGACAGGCGTATGGCTACACCTTC
j_gene: TRBJ2-1; v_gene: TRBV6-1; abundance: once; d_gene: TRBD2; CDR3aa: CASSEGVLTGGPDEQFF; CDR3nt: TGTGCCAGCAGTGAAGGGGTCTTAACGGGGGGGCCCGATGAGCAGTTCTTC
j_gene: TRBJ1-2; v_gene: TRBV5-1; abundance: .; d_gene: .; CDR3aa: CASNPGRYYGYTF; CDR3nt: TGCGCCAGTAACCCGGGACGGTACTATGGCTACACCTTC
j_gene: TRBJ2-3; v_gene: TRBV5-3; abundance: .; d_gene: .; CDR3aa: CASWGMGGTDTQYF; CDR3nt: TGTGCCTCCTGGGGTATGGGCGGCACAGATACGCAGTATTTT
j_gene: TRBJ1-5; v_gene: TRBV6-5; abundance: .; d_gene: .; CDR3aa: CASRMAHSSNQPQHF; CDR3nt: TGTGCCAGCAGAATGGCACACAGCAGCAATCAGCCCCAGCATTTT
j_gene: TRBJ2-2; v_gene: TRBV27; abundance: .; d_gene: TRBD2; CDR3aa: CASSPRRLARVLNTGELFF; CDR3nt: TGTGCCAGCAGTCCCCGTCGACTAGCTCGCGTTTTGAACACCGGGGAGCTGTTTTTT
j_gene: TRBJ1-1; v_gene: TRBV11-2; abundance: once; d_gene: .; CDR3aa: CASSLEGARGTEAFF; CDR3nt: TGTGCCAGCAGCTTAGAGGGGGCGAGGGGCACTGAAGCTTTCTTT
j_gene: TRBJ2-3; v_gene: TRBV6-1; abundance: .; d_gene: .; CDR3aa: CASSEAGSWGDTQYF; CDR3nt: TGTGCCAGCAGTGAAGCGGGGTCTTGGGGGGATACGCAGTATTTT